The present entry profiles one T cell receptor beta chain with its context. Its cognate antigen is unknown. The data stem from a study of early stage breast cancer tumors. Study details: Samples were sequenced at about 9.7-fold average coverage. Study-level results: Tumors had 2.5 to 3-fold higher T cell density and higher clonality than adjacent normal breast tissue. Blood repertoires resembled normal breast more than tumor.

The table came from immunoSEQ multiplex PCR; TCRdb's copy has only in-frame clones and leaves some out. The sample records tens of thousands of clones, 55% to 75% being singletons. Trimming removed 6 bases from V and 7 bases from J; junction bases left unmatched: 10. Looked up from germline, CDR1 is MNHEY and CDR2 is SVGAGI. CDR3 length equals 14 residues. The material sequenced was blood. This receptor was taken from a person aged 45 to 59 with breast cancer. The rearrangement links TRBV6-5 to TRBJ1-2; 8 bases agree with TRBD1. Written as DNA, the CDR3 is TGTGCCAGCAGGCCCAGGACAGGGCGGGGTGGCTACACCTTC. Translated: CASRPRTGRGGYTF.